This TCR beta chain was observed in a study of shared clonotypes between healthy human individuals. Study-wide context: CD8 memory received one plate per donor, CD8 naive two, CD4 memory three and CD4 naive three. Study-wide results and caveats: Shared across several donors were roughly 4.8% of the naive CD4 clonotypes. It was the few donors that limited the genetic and exposure-history diversity represented.

Naive CD8 isolation took CD45RO-negative cells positively selected for CCR7 and excluded terminally differentiated effector memory CD45RA+ cells. Points on this clone: Its antigen is currently unknown.

Germline loops: CDR1 SNHLY, CDR2 FYNNEI. The V gene end was trimmed by 2 bases and the J gene end by 4 bases; junction bases not matched to a gene: 9. The CDR3 runs 17 residues. Libraries were prepared by immunoSEQ multiplex PCR; TCRdb keeps only in-frame clonotypes and omits some of them. The sample includes 450,000 to 700,000 clones, around 95% of them seen just once. The chain carries TRBV2 and TRBJ1-4; TRBD1 matches 8 bases. This clonotype was sampled from a young woman in good health. Sequenced material: naive CD8+ T cells sorted from blood. The CDR3 loop is CASSENLQGAINEKLFF. Here the CDR3 DNA reads TGTGCCAGCAGTGAAAACCTCCAGGGGGCGATTAATGAAAAACTGTTTTTT.